Below, 14 T cell receptor beta chains from the same sample are listed, as sequenced in a study of blood T cell repertoires in COVID-19. Sequenced by immunoSEQ multiplex PCR; TCRdb stores in-frame clones only, minus some. The data hold 23,000 or so clones, with around four fifths observed a single time. Specimen: peripheral blood. These TCRs come from a human donor in a cohort sampled during active COVID-19.

J is TRBJ2-5 and V is TRBV6-2 or TRBV6-3, with no clear D. The CDR3 contains 12 residues. V lost 4 bases, J lost 0 bases, and 3 bases lay in between. Germline V gives CDR1 MNHEY, CDR2 SVGEGT. The CDR3 sequence is CASSSDQETQYF. CDR3 nucleotides: TGTGCCAGCAGTTCGGACCAAGAGACCCAGTACTTC.

This chain joins TRBV2 and TRBJ2-1, with 11 bases matching TRBD2. The V segment lost 4 bases and the J segment 6 bases; nucleotides outside the gene matches: 5. The CDR3 is made up of 15 amino acids. Germline values: CDR1 SNHLY, CDR2 FYNNEI. The CDR3 loop is CASSGLAGGFNEQFF. The CDR3 nucleotides read TGTGCCAGCAGTGGTTTAGCGGGGGGGTTCAATGAGCAGTTCTTC. Full variable domain (rest looked up from reference TRBV2 and TRBJ2-1): EPEVTQTPSHQVTQMGQEVILRCVPISNHLYFYWYRQILGQKVEFLVSFYNNEISEKSEIFDDQFSVERPDGSNFTLKIRSTKLEDSAMYFCASSGLAGGFNEQFFGPGTRLTVL.

This clone was recorded once. This chain joins TRBV3-1 (or the pseudogene TRBV3-2) and TRBJ1-3; D gene unclear. Germline lookup yields CDR1 LGHDT and CDR2 YNNKEL (reference sequence). The CDR3 length is 12 residues. Trimming shortened V by 4 bases and J by 4 bases, and 5 bases separated the two germline ends. The CDR3 reads CASSRGGNTIYF. As DNA, the CDR3 is TGTGCCAGCAGCCGAGGGGGAAACACCATATATTTT.

The V and J genes are TRBV19 and TRBJ1-1, with 7 bases that match TRBD1. V lost 3 bases to trimming and J lost 1 base; unmatched junction nucleotides: 11. From germline, CDR1 is LNHDA and CDR2 SQIVND (reference sequence). This CDR3 is 17 amino acids long. This chain's CDR3 is CASSIGQVTLGNTEAFF. CDR3 coding DNA: TGTGCCAGTAGTATTGGACAGGTTACACTGGGGAACACTGAAGCTTTCTTT.

The chain has TRBV11-2 and TRBJ2-5; 8 positions match TRBD2. The CDR3 contains 15 residues. The ends lost 5 bases at V and 3 bases at J; junction bases unmatched: 8. CDR1 is SGHAT and CDR2 is FQNNGV in the germline V gene. CDR3 in DNA: TGTGCCAGCAGCCCCTTTTGGCGGGGGGAAGAGACCCAGTACTTC. This translates into CASSPFWRGEETQYF.

This clone was found a few times. This chain joins TRBV5-4 and TRBJ2-1; TRBD1 is a possible D gene (6 bases). Germline-derived CDR1 and CDR2 are SGHNT and YYREEE (reference sequence). V was trimmed by 1 base and J by 2 bases, leaving 16 bases between them. The CDR3 extends over 17 amino acids. DNA of the CDR3: TGTGCCAGCAGCTTGTTAATGGGGGCCGGGACCTACAATGAGCAGTTCTTC. It is translated as CASSLLMGAGTYNEQFF. Using reference TRBV5-4 and TRBJ2-1 for the parts outside the CDR3, the full variable domain is ETGVTQSPTHLIKTRGQQVTLRCSSQSGHNTVSWYQQALGQGPQFIFQYYREEENGRGNFPPRFSGLQFPNYSSELNVNALELDDSALYLCASSLLMGAGTYNEQFFGPGTRLTVL.

The chain uses TRBV27 and TRBJ1-2, with D possibly matching TRBD1 (5 bases). The germline gives CDR1 MNHEY, CDR2 SMNVEV (reference sequence). Trimming took 6 bases from V and 6 from J, leaving 29 bases between them. CDR3 length: 18 amino acids. CDR3 in DNA: TGTGCCAGCAGCAGACAGCTCAGCCACACTAAGAAAGGGCATGGCTACACCTTC. Protein: CASSRQLSHTKKGHGYTF.

The V gene is TRBV9, the J gene TRBJ2-1; 12 bases are shared with TRBD1. The germline V gene encodes CDR1 SGDLS and CDR2 YYNGEE. V trimming: 3 bases; J trimming: 8 bases; junction bases outside the gene matches: 6. The CDR3 length is 15 residues. CDR3 nucleotides: TGTGCCAGCAGCGGGGGACAGGGGGCGGTTGATGAGCAGTTCTTC. It is translated as CASSGGQGAVDEQFF.

The V gene is TRBV5-4, the J gene TRBJ2-5, with D perhaps matching TRBD1 (5 bases). The germline gives CDR1 SGHNT, CDR2 YYREEE (reference sequence). Trimming took 6 bases from V and 5 from J, leaving 14 bases between them. The CDR3 runs 13 residues. The DNA for the CDR3 is TGTGCCAGCACCATAGGGGCCGCGGAGACCCAGTACTTC. The encoded protein is CASTIGAAETQYF.

J is TRBJ2-3 and V is TRBV2; no firm D call. Germline CDR1 SNHLY, CDR2 FYNNEI. This CDR3 contains 12 residues. V was clipped by 4 bases and J by 2 bases, with 4 bases between them. This chain's CDR3 is CASSVNTDTQYF. DNA of the CDR3: TGTGCCAGCAGTGTTAACACAGATACGCAGTATTTT.

This chain joins TRBV7-9 and TRBJ1-3; no clear D. Trimming stripped 7 bases from V and 0 bases from J, with 19 bases between. The germline gives CDR1 SEHNR, CDR2 FQNEAQ (reference sequence). This CDR3 is built from 17 residues. CDR3 region: CASMRSGEDRSGNTIYF. DNA of the CDR3: TGTGCCAGCATGCGAAGTGGGGAGGACCGCTCTGGAAACACCATATATTTT.

The chain recombines TRBV7-9 with TRBJ1-2; D unresolved. CDR3 length: 16 residues. V was cut by 3 bases and J by 6 bases, with 20 bases left in between. CDR1 is SEHNR and CDR2 is FQNEAQ in the germline V gene (reference sequence). The CDR3 DNA reads as TGTGCCAGCAGCTTCATGTCCCCAGGCCCGGTACATGGCTACACCTTC. Translated: CASSFMSPGPVHGYTF.

The chain links TRBV7-2 to TRBJ1-3, with 7 bases fitting TRBD1. The ends lost 2 bases at V and 0 bases at J; junction bases unmatched: 10. This CDR3 comprises 18 residues. Germline CDR1 reads SGHTA; CDR2 reads FQGNSA. Here the CDR3 reads CASSLYPTYRGSGNTIYF. As DNA, the CDR3 is TGTGCCAGCAGCTTATACCCCACCTACAGGGGCTCTGGAAACACCATATATTTT.

The V and J genes are TRBV27 and TRBJ2-1; 9 bases map to TRBD1. Germline V gives CDR1 MNHEY, CDR2 SMNVEV (reference sequence). With 5 bases clipped from V and 8 bases from J, the junction kept 4 bases outside the gene matches. This CDR3 comprises 13 residues. The CDR3 sequence: CASSVTGGYEQFF. Here the CDR3 DNA reads TGTGCCAGCAGTGTTACAGGGGGCTATGAGCAGTTCTTC.